A single sample gave rise to the 32 T cell receptor beta chains below, sequenced in a study of cytomegalovirus exposure and HLA in healthy donors. The PCR used 60 Vbeta and 13 Jbeta primers. Here immunoSEQ multiplex PCR was the method, and the copy in TCRdb shows in-frame clones only, minus some. The table lists 150,000 to 200,000 clones, 70% to 80% of them singletons. Sample: PBMCs. Receptors originate from a man aged 30-40 years in good health and CMV-seropositive.

In this sample, this clone turned up a few times. J is TRBJ1-2 and V is TRBV7-8, with a possible D match to TRBD1 (6 bases). The CDR3 is 14 amino acids. In germline, CDR1 is SGHVS, CDR2 FQNEAQ. The germline V and J ends were trimmed by 5 bases and 8 bases, with 18 bases remaining between them. CDR3 in amino acids: CASSPRQAPRGYTF. The CDR3 bases are TGTGCCAGCAGCCCACGACAGGCCCCCCGGGGCTACACCTTC. Drawing the rest from reference TRBV7-8 and TRBJ1-2, the complete variable domain is GAGVSQSPRYKVAKRGQDVALRCDPISGHVSLFWYQQALGQGPEFLTYFQNEAQLDKSGLPSDRFFAERPEGSVSTLKIQRTQQEDSAVYLCASSPRQAPRGYTFGSGTRLTVV.

Only one count was recorded for this clone. V and J are TRBV7-6 and TRBJ1-1, with TRBD1 matching 11 bases. V lost 4 bases and J lost 3; bases outside the gene matches: 10. The CDR3 has 17 residues. Germline CDR1 SGHVS, CDR2 FNYEAQ. The DNA for the CDR3 is TGTGCCAGCAGCTCCGGGACAGGGGGAAGTGCGGACACTGAAGCTTTCTTT. Translating gives CASSSGTGGSADTEAFF.

This sequence joins TRBV7-8 and TRBJ2-7, with 8 bases lining up with TRBD2. The trim removed 3 bases at V and 6 bases at J, leaving 4 bases unmatched. Germline loops: CDR1 SGHVS, CDR2 FQNEAQ. The CDR3 extends over 13 amino acids. The CDR3 region has the DNA TGTGCCAGCAGCTTGCGCGGGGGGCCCGAGCAGTACTTC. It yields the protein CASSLRGGPEQYF.

This clone occurred once. V and J are TRBV30 and TRBJ2-2, with 11 nucleotides matching TRBD1. The CDR3 has 14 amino acids. With V trimmed by 4 bases and J by 5 bases, 3 bases remained unmatched. CDR1 is GTSNPN, CDR2 SVGIG, per germline (reference sequence). The CDR3 DNA reads TGTGCCTGGATCCGGGACAGGGGGACCGGGGAGCTGTTTTTT. It encodes CAWIRDRGTGELFF. Together with reference TRBV30 and TRBJ2-2, the CDR3 gives the full variable domain: SQTIHQWPATLVQPVGSPLSLECTVEGTSNPNLYWYRQAAGRGLQLLFYSVGIGQISSEVPQNLSASRPQDRQFILSSKKLLLSDSGFYLCAWIRDRGTGELFFGEGSRLTVL.

The rearrangement links TRBV18 to TRBJ1-1, with TRBD1 matching 10 bases. Germline V lookup: CDR1 KGHSH, CDR2 LQKENI. Trimming at V came to 3 bases and at J to 4 bases, leaving 8 bases not matched to a gene. There are 16 residues in the CDR3. Written as DNA, the CDR3 is TGTGCCAGCTCACCGAGGGAGACAGGGGGCCTCACTGAAGCTTTCTTT. Its protein is CASSPRETGGLTEAFF.

The chain is built from TRBV5-1 and TRBJ2-7, with 9 positions matching TRBD1. The germline V gene encodes CDR1 SGHRS and CDR2 YFSETQ. The ends lost 4 bases at V and 4 bases at J; junction bases unmatched: 12. The CDR3 is 16 amino acids. The CDR3 DNA is TGCGCCAGCAGCCCGGGAGGCGGGACAGGGATGTACGAGCAGTACTTC. It specifies CASSPGGGTGMYEQYF.

V usage is TRBV21-1 and J usage is TRBJ2-2; TRBD1, the table's D call, lacks a check against the DNA. TRBV21-1 is labeled a pseudogene. The CDR3 is 16 residues long. The CDR3 region has the DNA TGTGCCAGTACGCCACAGGGGGCGGACTGCACCGGGGAGCTGTTTTTT. Translation: CASTPQGADCTGELFF.

This clone showed up just a few times. One end of the junction varies from germline; a read error may be responsible. This chain joins TRBV6-1 and TRBJ1-1; perhaps TRBD1 as D (5 bases). This CDR3 is 13 amino acids long. Looked up from germline, CDR1 is MNHNS and CDR2 is SASEGT. The CDR3 DNA sequence: TGTGCCAGCAGGCGTCAGGGTAACACTGAGGCTTTCTTT. Encoded protein: CASRRQGNTEAFF.

This sequence joins TRBV2 and TRBJ2-1; 7 nucleotides line up with TRBD1. Trimming cost V 6 bases and J 8 bases; bases outside gene matches: 4. This CDR3 has 12 amino acids. Per the germline V gene, CDR1 is SNHLY and CDR2 is FYNNEI. CDR3 sequence (DNA): TGTGCCAGCAGAAACAGGGGACATGAGCAGTTCTTC. This codes for CASRNRGHEQFF.

The count of this clone is one. The J gene is TRBJ2-2, the V gene TRBV7-3; D might be TRBD2 (6 bases). This CDR3 has 13 residues. V gave up 4 bases and J gave up 6 bases, with 9 bases separating them. Germline V gene lookup returns CDR1 SGHTA and CDR2 FQGTGA. The CDR3: CASSWRLAGELFF. For the CDR3, the DNA is TGTGCCAGCAGCTGGAGACTAGCCGGGGAGCTGTTTTTT.

The genes are TRBV15 and TRBJ2-3; 11 bases fit TRBD2. After removal of 4 bases from V and 4 bases from J, the junction contained 4 bases not matched to a gene. This CDR3 comprises 15 residues. Germline V lookup: CDR1 LNHNV, CDR2 YYDKDF (reference sequence). The CDR3 sequence is CATSKTSGTPDTQYF. The CDR3 coding sequence is TGTGCCACCAGCAAGACTAGCGGGACCCCAGATACGCAGTATTTT.

The chain is built from TRBV27 and TRBJ2-7; 9 bases fit TRBD1. CDR1 and CDR2 from the germline V gene are MNHEY and SMNVEV (reference sequence). V shed 4 bases and J 3 bases; nucleotides not matched to a gene: 10. The CDR3 length is 16 residues. For the CDR3, the DNA is TGTGCCAGCAGTTCGTTTTACAGGGGGCATGACTACGAGCAGTACTTC. It codes for CASSSFYRGHDYEQYF.

The rearrangement links TRBV5-1 to TRBJ1-4, with TRBD1 matching 8 bases. V lost 5 bases and J lost 8; bases outside the gene matches: 8. This CDR3 is 14 amino acids long. Germline values: CDR1 SGHRS, CDR2 YFSETQ. The DNA of the CDR3 is TGCGCCAGCAGGCCCGGGACAGGTGAAGAAAAACTGTTTTTT. Encoded protein: CASRPGTGEEKLFF.

This clone is a singleton in its sample. This chain uses TRBV28 with TRBJ2-3; 8 nucleotides line up with TRBD1. The CDR3 runs 16 residues. Trimming at V came to 6 bases and at J to 3 bases, leaving 11 bases not matched to a gene. Germline V gene sequence: CDR1 MDHEN, CDR2 SYDVKM. In DNA, the CDR3 is TGTGCCAGCAGCCTCGCGACAGGGGCCGGAACAGATACGCAGTATTTT. Its translation is CASSLATGAGTDTQYF.

The J gene is TRBJ1-1, the V gene TRBV5-6; possible D gene TRBD1, 5 bases. CDR1 SGHDT and CDR2 YYEEEE come from the germline V gene. The CDR3 contains 13 residues. V was cut by 1 base and J by 6 bases, with 10 bases left in between. As DNA, the CDR3 is TGTGCCAGCAGCTTGCGGGGGGTGGCTGAAGCTTTCTTT. It specifies CASSLRGVAEAFF.

The chain links TRBV2 to TRBJ2-5; TRBD2 is a possible D gene (7 bases). CDR3 length: 15 amino acids. The V end lost 0 bases, the J end lost 3 bases, and 11 bases lay between the germline ends. Germline V gives CDR1 SNHLY, CDR2 FYNNEI. The CDR3 DNA sequence: TGTGCCAGCAGTGAAGCCCGGGGGGCCAAAGAGACCCAGTACTTC. Translation gives CASSEARGAKETQYF.

J is TRBJ2-7 and V is TRBV11-2; D is unclear. V lost 5 bases and J 0 bases, leaving 5 bases between the germline ends. The CDR3 has 12 amino acids. The germline V gene has CDR1 SGHAT and CDR2 FQNNGV. The DNA of the CDR3 is TGTGCCAGCAGCCCGAGCTCCTACGAGCAGTACTTC. Translated: CASSPSSYEQYF.

The chain couples TRBV6-5 to TRBJ2-7, with 7 bases lining up with TRBD2. This CDR3 region has 14 residues. V trimming: 5 bases; J trimming: 6 bases; junction bases outside the gene matches: 10. Germline lookup yields CDR1 MNHEY and CDR2 SVGAGI. The CDR3 is CASSRTGGASEQYF. In DNA form, the CDR3 reads TGTGCCAGCAGTCGTACGGGGGGAGCGAGCGAGCAGTACTTC.

CDR3 amino acids: CASSYSGAETQYF. The DNA for the CDR3 is TGTGCCAGCAGTTACTCGGGGGCTGAGACCCAGTACTTC. The chain couples TRBV6-5 to TRBJ2-5, with D perhaps matching TRBD1 (6 bases). Per germline, CDR1 MNHEY and CDR2 SVGAGI. The CDR3 covers 13 residues. V shed 0 bases and J shed 5 bases, with 7 bases lying between them.

This sequence joins TRBV30 and TRBJ1-4; 7 nucleotides line up with TRBD1. The V segment lost 0 bases and the J segment 4 bases; nucleotides outside the gene matches: 5. The CDR3 consists of 15 residues. In germline, CDR1 is GTSNPN, CDR2 SVGIG (reference sequence). The CDR3 sequence is CAWSVRGTVNEKLFF. As DNA, the CDR3 is TGTGCCTGGAGTGTACGGGGGACAGTTAATGAAAAACTGTTTTTT.

This chain joins TRBV30 and TRBJ2-2; D unclear. The V gene's germline CDR1 is GTSNPN and CDR2 SVGIG (reference sequence). Trimming stripped 2 bases from V and 1 base from J, with 8 bases between. The CDR3 covers 14 residues. CDR3 loop: CAWSPTGNTGELFF. In DNA, the CDR3 is TGTGCCTGGAGTCCCACGGGGAACACCGGGGAGCTGTTTTTT.

Turning to this clone: Within the sample, other DNA sequences also encode this same CDR3. The chain combines TRBV5-4 with TRBJ2-5; 10 nucleotides line up with TRBD2. CDR3 length equals 15 residues. The ends lost 0 bases at V and 2 bases at J; junction bases unmatched: 1. From germline, CDR1 is SGHNT and CDR2 YYREEE (reference sequence). The chain's CDR3 is CASSLASGGQETQYF. DNA for the CDR3: TGTGCCAGCAGCTTGGCTAGCGGGGGACAAGAGACCCAGTACTTC.

The J gene is TRBJ2-1, the V gene TRBV6-1; 11 bases map to TRBD2. The CDR3 extends over 14 amino acids. V was clipped by 9 bases and J by 10 bases; unmatched bases: 11. The germline CDR1 and CDR2 sequences are MNHNS and SASEGT. The CDR3 loop reads CASDGASGGKEQFF. The CDR3 DNA is TGTGCCAGTGACGGGGCTAGCGGGGGGAAAGAGCAGTTCTTC.

V and J are TRBV4-2 and TRBJ1-5; D ambiguous. CDR3 length: 13 residues. Trimming removed 0 bases from V and 6 bases from J, with 6 bases in between. In germline, CDR1 is LGHNA, CDR2 YNFKEQ. This CDR3 is CASSQDPSQPQHF. As DNA, the CDR3 is TGTGCCAGCAGCCAAGATCCGAGTCAGCCCCAGCATTTT.

This clone was found a few times. The genes are TRBV28 and TRBJ1-6, with TRBD1 identical over 7 bases. J gave up 2 bases and V 5 bases, and 9 bases lay outside the gene matches. From germline, CDR1 is MDHEN and CDR2 SYDVKM. The CDR3 is 17 amino acids. The CDR3 spells CASSDREIRAYNSPLHF. The CDR3 coding sequence is TGTGCCAGCAGTGACAGGGAAATAAGGGCCTATAATTCACCCCTCCACTTT.

The chain has TRBV30 and TRBJ2-2; a possible D gene is TRBD2 (5 bases). V lost 2 bases to trimming and J lost 6 bases, with 13 bases between them. The CDR3 length is 14 residues. CDR1 is GTSNPN, CDR2 SVGIG, per germline (reference sequence). In DNA, the CDR3 is TGTGCCTGGAGTCCCAACTGGGGAGCCGGGGAGCTGTTTTTT. Its translation is CAWSPNWGAGELFF.

The CDR3 reads CAGGTVPRDEQYF. CDR3 sequence (DNA): TGTGCCGGCGGGACAGTCCCTCGGGACGAGCAGTACTTC. V and J are TRBV2 and TRBJ2-7; a possible D gene is TRBD1 (7 bases). Germline loops: CDR1 SNHLY, CDR2 FYNNEI. This CDR3 spans 13 amino acids. V lost 11 bases and J lost 5, with 19 bases in between. Filled out from reference TRBV2 and TRBJ2-7, the complete variable domain reads EPEVTQTPSHQVTQMGQEVILRCVPISNHLYFYWYRQILGQKVEFLVSFYNNEISEKSEIFDDQFSVERPDGSNFTLKIRSTKLEDSAMYFCAGGTVPRDEQYFGPGTRLTVT.

The V and J genes are TRBV5-1 and TRBJ1-1, with 9 bases aligning to TRBD1. The germline V gene encodes CDR1 SGHRS and CDR2 YFSETQ. The CDR3 length is 14 residues. The trim removed 4 bases at V and 4 bases at J, leaving 5 bases unmatched. The CDR3 sequence: CASSARDRVTEAFF. The CDR3 region has the DNA TGCGCCAGCAGCGCCCGGGACAGGGTCACTGAAGCTTTCTTT.

The V and J genes are TRBV2 and TRBJ2-1, with TRBD1 matching over 7 bases. CDR1 is SNHLY, CDR2 FYNNEI, per germline. V gave up 9 bases and J gave up 3 bases; unmatched junction bases: 8. This CDR3 has 14 residues. CDR3: CASLTGTDYNEQFF. The CDR3 DNA follows: TGTGCCAGTCTGACCGGGACAGACTACAATGAGCAGTTCTTC.

The chain links TRBV18 to TRBJ1-2; TRBD1 matches 10 bases. Germline CDR1 and CDR2: KGHSH and LQKENI. The CDR3 extends over 13 amino acids. The trim removed 4 bases at V and 6 bases at J, leaving 2 bases unmatched. This CDR3 is CASSLGTGDGYTF. The CDR3, as DNA: TGTGCCAGCTCACTGGGGACAGGGGATGGCTACACCTTC.

This clone was picked up a small number of times. This chain connects TRBV13 to TRBJ1-4; a weak D match, TRBD1 (6 bases). Looked up from germline, CDR1 is PRHDT and CDR2 is FYEKMQ (reference sequence). The CDR3 runs to 15 residues. V dropped 7 bases and J dropped 7 bases, with 19 bases sitting between them. The CDR3 DNA reads as TGTGCCAGCACCCGACAGGCTCTGGTTGGTGAAAAACTGTTTTTT. The encoded protein is CASTRQALVGEKLFF. The variable domain in full, with the rest retrieved from reference TRBV13 and TRBJ1-4, is AAGVIQSPRHLIKEKRETATLKCYPIPRHDTVYWYQQGPGQDPQFLISFYEKMQSDKGSIPDRFSAQQFSDYHSELNMSSLELGDSALYFCASTRQALVGEKLFFGSGTQLSVL.

V usage is TRBV7-9 and J usage is TRBJ2-2, with 8 bases lining up with TRBD2. The CDR3 runs 18 residues. V was clipped by 5 bases and J by 4 bases; unmatched bases: 15. Germline assignment: CDR1 SEHNR and CDR2 FQNEAQ (reference sequence). The CDR3 here is CASSPTGGGFLATGELFF. CDR3 nucleotides: TGTGCCAGCAGCCCCACGGGCGGGGGGTTCCTGGCCACCGGGGAGCTGTTTTTT.